The T cell receptor (beta chain) under discussion was sequenced for a study of blood T cell repertoires in COVID-19. In the study's own analysis: The authors estimated nucleated cell counts from reference gene primer amplification. The repertoire was sequenced with immunoSEQ multiplex PCR; TCRdb's copy has only in-frame clones and lacks some. The V and J calls and clone size are taken from that table; D and trimming were inferred from the DNA. The sample lists roughly 53,000 clones, approximately 84% occurring once. The receptor comes from a human donor in a cohort sampled during active COVID-19. The sequenced sample consisted of peripheral blood.

The CDR3 sequence: CASSGGSGRAYGEQYF. The CDR3 region has the DNA TGTGCCAGCAGTGGAGGTAGCGGGAGAGCTTATGGCGAGCAGTACTTC. The chain combines TRBV6-1 with TRBJ2-7, with 9 bases aligning to TRBD2. The CDR3 loop spans 16 amino acids. Germline CDR1 and CDR2: MNHNS and SASEGT. The V segment lost 4 bases and the J segment 6 bases; nucleotides outside the gene matches: 13.